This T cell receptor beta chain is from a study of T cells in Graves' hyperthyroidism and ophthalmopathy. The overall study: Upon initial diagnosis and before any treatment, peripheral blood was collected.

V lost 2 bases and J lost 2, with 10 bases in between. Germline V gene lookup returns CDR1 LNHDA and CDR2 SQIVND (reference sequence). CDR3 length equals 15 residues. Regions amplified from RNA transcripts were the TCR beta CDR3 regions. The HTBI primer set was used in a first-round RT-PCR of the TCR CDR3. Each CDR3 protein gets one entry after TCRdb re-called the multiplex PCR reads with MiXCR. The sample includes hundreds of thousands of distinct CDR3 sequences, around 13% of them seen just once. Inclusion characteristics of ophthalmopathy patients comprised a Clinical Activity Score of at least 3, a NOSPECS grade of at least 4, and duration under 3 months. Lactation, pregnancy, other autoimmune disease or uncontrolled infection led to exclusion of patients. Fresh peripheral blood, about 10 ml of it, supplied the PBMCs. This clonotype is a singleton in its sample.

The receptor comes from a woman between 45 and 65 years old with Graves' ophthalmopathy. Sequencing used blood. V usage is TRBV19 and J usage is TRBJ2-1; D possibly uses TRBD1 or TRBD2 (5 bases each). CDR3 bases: TGTGCCAGTAGTATATCAGGGAGTCCCTACAATGAGCAGTTCTTC. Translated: CASSISGSPYNEQFF.